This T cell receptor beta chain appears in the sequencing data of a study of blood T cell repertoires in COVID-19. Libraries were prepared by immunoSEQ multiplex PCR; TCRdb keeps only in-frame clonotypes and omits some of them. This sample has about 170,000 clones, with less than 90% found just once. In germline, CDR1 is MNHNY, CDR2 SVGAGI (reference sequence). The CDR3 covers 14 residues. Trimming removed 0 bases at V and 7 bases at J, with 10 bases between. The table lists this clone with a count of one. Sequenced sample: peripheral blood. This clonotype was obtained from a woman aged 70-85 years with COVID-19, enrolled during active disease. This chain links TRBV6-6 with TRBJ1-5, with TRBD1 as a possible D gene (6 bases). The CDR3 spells CASSYSGQGQPQHF. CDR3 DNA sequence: TGTGCCAGCAGTTACTCAGGTCAGGGGCAGCCCCAGCATTTT.